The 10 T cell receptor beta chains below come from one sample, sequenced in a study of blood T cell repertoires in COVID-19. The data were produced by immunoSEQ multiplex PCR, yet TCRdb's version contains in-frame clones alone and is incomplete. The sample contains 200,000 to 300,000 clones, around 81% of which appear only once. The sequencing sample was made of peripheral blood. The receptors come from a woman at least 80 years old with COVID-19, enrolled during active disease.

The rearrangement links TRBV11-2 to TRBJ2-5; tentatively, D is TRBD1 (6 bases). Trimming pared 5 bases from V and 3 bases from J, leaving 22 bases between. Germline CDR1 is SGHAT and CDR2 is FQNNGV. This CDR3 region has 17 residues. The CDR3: CASSRAPDSRHKETQYF. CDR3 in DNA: TGTGCCAGCAGCCGCGCCCCGGACAGTCGGCATAAAGAGACCCAGTACTTC. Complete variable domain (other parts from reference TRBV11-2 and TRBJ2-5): EAGVAQSPRYKIIEKRQSVAFWCNPISGHATLYWYQQILGQGPKLLIQFQNNGVVDDSQLPKDRFSAERLKGVDSTLKIQPAKLEDSAVYLCASSRAPDSRHKETQYFGPGTRLLVL.

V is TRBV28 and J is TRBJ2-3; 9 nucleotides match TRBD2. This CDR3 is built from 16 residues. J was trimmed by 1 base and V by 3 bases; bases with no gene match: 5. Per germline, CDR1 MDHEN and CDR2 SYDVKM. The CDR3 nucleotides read TGTGCCAGCAGTTTCCTTAGCGGGAGCGGCACAGATACGCAGTATTTT. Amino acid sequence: CASSFLSGSGTDTQYF.

The CDR3 DNA reads TGTGCCTGGAGTAGAAGGGGGAAAGCTTTCTTT. This sequence encodes CAWSRRGKAFF. V and J are TRBV30 and TRBJ1-1; D possibly corresponds to TRBD1 (6 bases). The CDR3 is 11 amino acids. Per the germline V gene, CDR1 is GTSNPN and CDR2 is SVGIG (reference sequence). Trimming pared 2 bases from V and 9 bases from J, leaving 10 bases between. Together with reference TRBV30 and TRBJ1-1, the CDR3 gives the full variable domain: SQTIHQWPATLVQPVGSPLSLECTVEGTSNPNLYWYRQAAGRGLQLLFYSVGIGQISSEVPQNLSASRPQDRQFILSSKKLLLSDSGFYLCAWSRRGKAFFGQGTRLTVV.

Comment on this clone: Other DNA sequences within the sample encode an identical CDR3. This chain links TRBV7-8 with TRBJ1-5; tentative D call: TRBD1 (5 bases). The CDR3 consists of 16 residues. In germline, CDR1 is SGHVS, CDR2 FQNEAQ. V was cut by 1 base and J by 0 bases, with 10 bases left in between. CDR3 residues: CASSLEGLYSNQPQHF. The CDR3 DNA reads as TGTGCCAGCAGCTTAGAGGGGTTATATAGCAATCAGCCCCAGCATTTT.

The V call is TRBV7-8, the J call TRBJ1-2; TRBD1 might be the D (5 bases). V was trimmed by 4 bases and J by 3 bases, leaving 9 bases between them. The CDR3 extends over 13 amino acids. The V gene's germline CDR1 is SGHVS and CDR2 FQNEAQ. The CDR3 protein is CASSSDTYYGYTF. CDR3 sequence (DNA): TGTGCCAGCAGCTCGGACACTTACTATGGCTACACCTTC.

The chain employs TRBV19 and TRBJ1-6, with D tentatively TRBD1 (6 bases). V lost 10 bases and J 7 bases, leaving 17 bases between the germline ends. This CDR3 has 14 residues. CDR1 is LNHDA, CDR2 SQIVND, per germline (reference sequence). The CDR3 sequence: CATSADSKNSPLHF. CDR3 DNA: TGTGCCACCAGCGCGGACAGCAAGAATTCACCCCTCCACTTT.

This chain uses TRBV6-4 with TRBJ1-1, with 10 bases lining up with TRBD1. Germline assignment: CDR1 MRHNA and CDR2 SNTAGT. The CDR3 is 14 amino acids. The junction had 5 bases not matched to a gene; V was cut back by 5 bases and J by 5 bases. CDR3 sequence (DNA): TGTGCCAGCAGTCGGGACAGGGGCTGGACTGAAGCTTTCTTT. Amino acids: CASSRDRGWTEAFF.

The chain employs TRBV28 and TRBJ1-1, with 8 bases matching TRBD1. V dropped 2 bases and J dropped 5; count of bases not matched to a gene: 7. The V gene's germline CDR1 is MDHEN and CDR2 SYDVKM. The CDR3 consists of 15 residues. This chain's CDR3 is CASSLPTQGGTEAFF. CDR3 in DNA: TGTGCCAGCAGTTTACCGACACAGGGGGGAACTGAAGCTTTCTTT.

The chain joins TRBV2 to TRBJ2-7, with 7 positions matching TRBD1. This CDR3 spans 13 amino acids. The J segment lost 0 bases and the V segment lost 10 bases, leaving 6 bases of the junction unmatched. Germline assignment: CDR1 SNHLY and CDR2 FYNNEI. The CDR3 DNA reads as TGTGCCACATCTGGGACAGCCTCCTACGAGCAGTACTTC. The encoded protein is CATSGTASYEQYF.

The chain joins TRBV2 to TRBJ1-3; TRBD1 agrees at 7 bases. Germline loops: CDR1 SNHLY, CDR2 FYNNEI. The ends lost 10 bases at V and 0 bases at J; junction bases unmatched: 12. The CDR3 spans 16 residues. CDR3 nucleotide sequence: TGTGCCACCCAACCGGGACAGCTCATCTCTGGAAACACCATATATTTT. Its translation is CATQPGQLISGNTIYF.